This is a list of T cell receptor beta chains from one sample in a study of blood T cell repertoires in COVID-19. Data came from immunoSEQ multiplex PCR; TCRdb stores just in-frame clones and leaves some out. The repertoire holds 190,000 or so clones, with around 85% as singletons. The sample was peripheral blood. All receptors come from a woman aged 70-85 years with acute or convalescent COVID-19. Both conserved end residues are part of each CDR3. Each record gives: V gene, D gene, clone size, J gene, CDR3 DNA, CDR3 protein. D genes are given only for firm matches. Clone sizes are given selectively: once, few, many, or a class where the clone is expanded.

v_gene: TRBV5-1
d_gene: -
abundance: -
j_gene: TRBJ1-4
CDR3nt: TGCGCCAGCAGCTTGGAGCGGGGGCACCCGGGGAGTGAAAAACTGTTTTTT
CDR3aa: CASSLERGHPGSEKLFF

v_gene: TRBV7-2
d_gene: -
abundance: -
j_gene: TRBJ1-1
CDR3nt: TGTGCCAGCAGCCCCTACGTTACAGTGAACACTGAAGCTTTCTTT
CDR3aa: CASSPYVTVNTEAFF

v_gene: TRBV7-9
d_gene: TRBD1
abundance: -
j_gene: TRBJ1-4
CDR3nt: TGTGCCAGCAGCCCTCAGTACCCCGGGACAGGGGGAGGAAAACTGTTTTTT
CDR3aa: CASSPQYPGTGGGKLFF

v_gene: TRBV10-1
d_gene: TRBD1
abundance: -
j_gene: TRBJ2-1
CDR3nt: TGCGCCAGCGCGCCCGGGACAGGGGACCGACATGAGCAGTTCTTC
CDR3aa: CASAPGTGDRHEQFF

v_gene: TRBV19
d_gene: TRBD1
abundance: -
j_gene: TRBJ2-3
CDR3nt: TGTGCCAGTAGTATCCCCGGGACAGGGGATACAGATACGCAGTATTTT
CDR3aa: CASSIPGTGDTDTQYF

v_gene: TRBV6-2/TRBV6-3
d_gene: -
abundance: -
j_gene: TRBJ2-7
CDR3nt: TGTGCCAGCAGCTCGCAGGGGACCTACGAGCAGTACTTC
CDR3aa: CASSSQGTYEQYF

v_gene: TRBV2
d_gene: TRBD1
abundance: -
j_gene: TRBJ1-1
CDR3nt: TGTGCCAGCAGTGGACAGGGGGACAGTGAAGCTTTCTTT
CDR3aa: CASSGQGDSEAFF

v_gene: TRBV2
d_gene: -
abundance: few
j_gene: TRBJ1-6
CDR3nt: TGTGCCAGCAGACAGACCTATAATTCACCCCTCCACTTT
CDR3aa: CASRQTYNSPLHF

v_gene: TRBV6-4
d_gene: -
abundance: once
j_gene: TRBJ2-2
CDR3nt: TGTGCCAGCAGTGCCCCCGGGGGCACCGGGGAGCTGTTTTTT
CDR3aa: CASSAPGGTGELFF

v_gene: TRBV19
d_gene: TRBD1
abundance: -
j_gene: TRBJ2-7
CDR3nt: TGTGCCAGTAGTATAGAACAGGGGGACGTCTACGAGCAGTACTTC
CDR3aa: CASSIEQGDVYEQYF

v_gene: TRBV7-6
d_gene: -
abundance: -
j_gene: TRBJ2-3
CDR3nt: TGTGCCAGCTCTCCTCGCCAGGGTACAGATACGCAGTATTTT
CDR3aa: CASSPRQGTDTQYF

v_gene: TRBV2
d_gene: -
abundance: -
j_gene: TRBJ1-1
CDR3nt: TGTGCCAGCAGTGTCGAGTCCCACTGGGAAGCTTTCTTT
CDR3aa: CASSVESHWEAFF

v_gene: TRBV25-1
d_gene: -
abundance: -
j_gene: TRBJ2-7
CDR3nt: TGTGCCAGCAGTGAGGGAGCTGACGGGTCCTACGAGCAGTACTTC
CDR3aa: CASSEGADGSYEQYF

v_gene: TRBV7-9
d_gene: -
abundance: -
j_gene: TRBJ2-2
CDR3nt: TGTGCCAGCAGCCCAGACAGACCTACGAACACCGGGGAGCTGTTTTTT
CDR3aa: CASSPDRPTNTGELFF

v_gene: TRBV5-4
d_gene: TRBD1
abundance: -
j_gene: TRBJ2-7
CDR3nt: TGTGCCAGCAGCTTGGCAGGGACAGGGTACGAGCAGTACTTC
CDR3aa: CASSLAGTGYEQYF

v_gene: TRBV11-2
d_gene: -
abundance: once
j_gene: TRBJ1-2
CDR3nt: TGTGCCAGCAGCTCCGAGTGGGGAAGCGGAACTCGGAACTATGGCTACACCTTC
CDR3aa: CASSSEWGSGTRNYGYTF

v_gene: TRBV19
d_gene: TRBD1
abundance: -
j_gene: TRBJ2-7
CDR3nt: TGTGCCAGTAGCGGACAGGGGAGAAAGGGCGAGCAGTACTTC
CDR3aa: CASSGQGRKGEQYF

v_gene: TRBV19
d_gene: -
abundance: -
j_gene: TRBJ1-5
CDR3nt: TGTGCCAGTACGGGCAGGGACTCTCCAAATCAGCCCCAGCATTTT
CDR3aa: CASTGRDSPNQPQHF

v_gene: TRBV10-2
d_gene: TRBD1
abundance: -
j_gene: TRBJ1-1
CDR3nt: TGCGCCAGCAGCGACAGGGGAGGGAACACTGAAGCTTTCTTT
CDR3aa: CASSDRGGNTEAFF

v_gene: TRBV5-6
d_gene: TRBD1
abundance: -
j_gene: TRBJ1-5
CDR3nt: TGTGCCAGCAGCTCGACAGGACAGGCCTTTGAGCCCCAGCATTTT
CDR3aa: CASSSTGQAFEPQHF

v_gene: TRBV28
d_gene: TRBD1
abundance: -
j_gene: TRBJ2-2
CDR3nt: TGTGCCAGCAGTCCCACGGGACAGGCGAACACCGGGGAGCTGTTTTTT
CDR3aa: CASSPTGQANTGELFF

v_gene: TRBV6-5
d_gene: -
abundance: -
j_gene: TRBJ2-7
CDR3nt: TGTGCCAGCAGCGCAGGGGCAAGCGAGCAGTACTTC
CDR3aa: CASSAGASEQYF

v_gene: TRBV5-4
d_gene: -
abundance: -
j_gene: TRBJ1-5
CDR3nt: TGTGCCAGCACGCCCCGGGGAGCGAGCAATCAGCCCCAGCATTTT
CDR3aa: CASTPRGASNQPQHF

v_gene: TRBV6-5
d_gene: -
abundance: -
j_gene: TRBJ2-1
CDR3nt: TGTGCCAGCAGTTCCTTCGGGACTCCCAATGAGCAGTTCTTC
CDR3aa: CASSSFGTPNEQFF

v_gene: TRBV28
d_gene: -
abundance: once
j_gene: TRBJ2-1
CDR3nt: TGTGCCAGCAGTCCACGGGTTTTCTACAATGAGCAGTTCTTC
CDR3aa: CASSPRVFYNEQFF

v_gene: TRBV21-1
d_gene: -
abundance: once
j_gene: TRBJ2-7
CDR3nt: TGTGCCAGCAGCGCAGGGAGGGTTGGCAGGAGGAGCTCCTACGAGCAGTACTTC
CDR3aa: CASSAGRVGRRSSYEQYF

v_gene: TRBV3-1/TRBV3-2
d_gene: TRBD1
abundance: -
j_gene: TRBJ1-1
CDR3nt: TGTGCCAGCAGCGTCCAGGGGGCCGTGGGGACTGAAGCTTTCTTT
CDR3aa: CASSVQGAVGTEAFF